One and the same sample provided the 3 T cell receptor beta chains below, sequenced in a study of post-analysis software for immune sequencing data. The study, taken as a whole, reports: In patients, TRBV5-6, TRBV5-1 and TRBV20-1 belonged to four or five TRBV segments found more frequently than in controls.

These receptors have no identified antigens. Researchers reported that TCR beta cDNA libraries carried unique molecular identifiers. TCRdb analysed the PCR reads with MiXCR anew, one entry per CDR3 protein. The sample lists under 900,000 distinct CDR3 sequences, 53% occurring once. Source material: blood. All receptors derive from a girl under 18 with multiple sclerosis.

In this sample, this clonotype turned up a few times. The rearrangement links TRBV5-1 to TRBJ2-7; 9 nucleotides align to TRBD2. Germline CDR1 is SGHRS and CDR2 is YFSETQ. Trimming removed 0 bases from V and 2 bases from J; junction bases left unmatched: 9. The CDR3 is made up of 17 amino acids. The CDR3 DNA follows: TGCGCCAGCAGCTTGGTGGGGTCTAGCGGGATGACCTACGAGCAGTACTTC. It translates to CASSLVGSSGMTYEQYF.

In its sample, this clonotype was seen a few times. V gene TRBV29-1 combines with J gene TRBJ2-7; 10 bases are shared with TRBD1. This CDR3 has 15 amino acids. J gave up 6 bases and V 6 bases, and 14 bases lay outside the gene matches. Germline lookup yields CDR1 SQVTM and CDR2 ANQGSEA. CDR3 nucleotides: TGCAGCGTGGGACAGGGGAGAACACACACTGGCGAGCAGTACTTC. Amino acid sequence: CSVGQGRTHTGEQYF.

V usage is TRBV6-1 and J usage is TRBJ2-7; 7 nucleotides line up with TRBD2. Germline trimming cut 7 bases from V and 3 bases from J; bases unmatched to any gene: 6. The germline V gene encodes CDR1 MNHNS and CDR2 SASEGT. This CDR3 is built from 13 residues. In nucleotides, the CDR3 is TGTGCCAGCACCCGAGGCGGGAGCTACGAGCAGTACTTC. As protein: CASTRGGSYEQYF.